This T cell receptor beta chain is drawn from a study of CD8 T cells in Susac syndrome. It was with random hexamers that roughly 0.5 to 1 ug RNA was reverse transcribed. TCRdb ran MiXCR on the immunoSEQ multiplex PCR reads and lists one entry per CDR3 protein. The data hold about 130,000 distinct CDR3 sequences, with about 90% observed a single time. The germline V and J ends were trimmed by 3 bases and 0 bases, with 6 bases remaining between them. Germline V gene lookup returns CDR1 DFQATT and CDR2 SNEGSKA (reference sequence). This CDR3 has 12 residues. This clonotype originated in a human donor with multiple sclerosis. The sequencing input was CD8+ T cells from PBMCs. The V gene is TRBV20-1, the J gene TRBJ2-7; D gene unclear. In DNA form, the CDR3 reads TGCAGTGCTAGTACCATCTCCTACGAGCAGTACTTC. As protein: CSASTISYEQYF.